This T cell receptor beta chain was sequenced during a study of OX40 agonist ivuxolimab in advanced cancers. Study outcomes and limitations: At doses 0.1 to 3.0 mg/kg, CD4+ and CD8+ clones expanded.

The data were produced by immunoSEQ multiplex PCR, yet TCRdb's version contains in-frame clones alone and is incomplete. The top ten hold about 2.3% of the sample, which has 75,000 to 95,000 clones, roughly 90% seen once. In regard to this clone: Its specificity is unknown.

Trimming removed 3 bases at V and 3 bases at J, with 9 bases between. The CDR3 runs 14 residues. Germline loops: CDR1 SGHKS, CDR2 YYEKEE (reference sequence). V usage is TRBV5-5 and J usage is TRBJ1-4; no reliable D call. This receptor was identified in an adult with an advanced solid tumor such as melanoma, head and neck, liver or kidney cancer. This specimen consisted of CD4+ or CD8+ T cells sorted from blood, obtained in a trial of the OX40 agonist ivuxolimab. The CDR3 DNA sequence: TGTGCCAGCAGCTCCCTCGGGCCTAATGAAAAACTGTTTTTT. Its translation is CASSSLGPNEKLFF.